This T cell receptor (beta chain) is drawn from a study of vaccination and CD4 T cells after COVID-19. This clonotype came up a few times. Its antigen is undetermined. The sample's treatment: roughly 10-day PBMC culture with coronavirus spike peptide pools or control peptides (ViraFEST assay). Pre-COVID-19 pandemic sampling (2011-2018) yielded the unexposed donor's CD4+ T cells. Via ViraFEST, peptide pools expanded antigen-specific T cells before TCR sequencing. The Oncomine TCR Beta short-read assay was applied to DNA of cultured CD4+ T cells. The source of extracted genomic DNA was cultured CD4+ T cells. TCRdb called the PCR reads again in MiXCR, with one record for every CDR3 protein. The sample has roughly 9,400 distinct CDR3 sequences; 35% are singletons. Sequencing used CD4+ T cells from blood, cultured in vitro. The source is a human donor in good health.

The CDR3 bases are TGTGCCAGCAGCACCCTGGACAGCAATAATTCACCCCTCCACTTT. Residues: CASSTLDSNNSPLHF. The J gene is TRBJ1-6, the V gene TRBV7-2, with D possibly TRBD1 on 6 matching bases. Trimming took 5 bases from V and 5 from J, leaving 13 bases between them. The germline gives CDR1 SGHTA, CDR2 FQGNSA. This CDR3 has 15 residues.